The TCR beta chain under discussion was sequenced for a study of blood T cell repertoires in COVID-19. Turning to the study itself: Samples came from the United States, Italy and Spain, spanning acute and convalescent COVID-19. PBMCs, B-cell-depleted T cells, or T cells were the source of the cDNA or gDNA that made up the material.

The CDR3 runs to 12 residues. From germline, CDR1 is MNHEY and CDR2 SVGAGI. The V and J ends lost 5 bases and 6 bases respectively, with 8 bases between them. How the authors handled the data: Scientists estimated how many nucleated cells there were by amplifying reference gene primers. Measured with immunoSEQ multiplex PCR; TCRdb has only the in-frame clones, and not every one. V and J calls plus clone size are reproduced from that table; the DNA served to infer D and trimming. The repertoire holds some 120,000 clones, with roughly 80% as singletons. Sequences were obtained from peripheral blood. The receptor comes from a woman between 50 and 59 years old with acute or convalescent COVID-19. The V and J genes are TRBV6-5 and TRBJ1-5; D is possibly TRBD1 (5 bases). The CDR3 DNA is TGTGCCAGCAGTAAGCAGGGTCAGCCCCAGCATTTT. Its protein product is CASSKQGQPQHF.